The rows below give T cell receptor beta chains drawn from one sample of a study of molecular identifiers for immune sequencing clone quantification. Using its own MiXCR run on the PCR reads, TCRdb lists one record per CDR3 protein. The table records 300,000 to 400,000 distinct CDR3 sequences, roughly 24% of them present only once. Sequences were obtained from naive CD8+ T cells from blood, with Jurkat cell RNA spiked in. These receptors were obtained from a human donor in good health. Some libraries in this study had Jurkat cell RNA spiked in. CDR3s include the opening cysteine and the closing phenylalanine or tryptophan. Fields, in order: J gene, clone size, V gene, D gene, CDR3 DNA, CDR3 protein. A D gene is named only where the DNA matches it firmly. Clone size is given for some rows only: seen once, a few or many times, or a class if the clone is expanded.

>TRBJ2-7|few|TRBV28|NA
TGTGCCAGCAGTTTATTTCCGGAAATGAGCTCCTACGAGCAGTACTTC
CASSLFPEMSSYEQYF
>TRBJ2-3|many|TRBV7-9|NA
TGTGCCAGCAGCTTTGGTGAAGATACGCAGTATTTT
CASSFGEDTQYF
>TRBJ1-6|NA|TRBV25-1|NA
TGTGCCAGCAGTGAGGGAGATTCACCCCCCCACTTT
CASSEGDSPPHF
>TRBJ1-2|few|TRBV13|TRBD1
TGTGCCAGCAGCTTAGGCGTCAGGGGGGACTATGGCTACACCTTC
CASSLGVRGDYGYTF
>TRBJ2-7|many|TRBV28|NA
TGTGCCAGCAGTTTCCTCACGGGAGACCAATACGAGCAGTACTTC
CASSFLTGDQYEQYF
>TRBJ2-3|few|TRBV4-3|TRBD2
TGCGCCAGCAGCCAAGAGGCTAGCGGGGTCACAGATACGCAGTATTTT
CASSQEASGVTDTQYF
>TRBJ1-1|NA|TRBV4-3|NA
TGCACCAACAGCCAAGAATATTTCCAGCAGAACACTGAAGCTTTCTTT
CTNSQEYFQQNTEAFF
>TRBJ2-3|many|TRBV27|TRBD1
TGTGCCAGCAGTATGACAGGGAGCGAGCAGTATTTT
CASSMTGSEQYF
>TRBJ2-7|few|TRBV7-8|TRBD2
TGTGCCAGCAGCTTGGGGGGGACGGTCTACGAGCAGTACTTC
CASSLGGTVYEQYF
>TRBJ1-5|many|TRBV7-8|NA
TGTGCCAGCAGCTCGAGACAGTCTAATCAGCCCCAGCATTTT
CASSSRQSNQPQHF
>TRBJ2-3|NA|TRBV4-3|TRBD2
TGCGCCAGCAGCCAAGATTTCCTAGCGGGAGGCACCACAGATACGCAGTATTTT
CASSQDFLAGGTTDTQYF
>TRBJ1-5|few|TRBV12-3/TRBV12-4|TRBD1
TGTGCCAGCAGTTTGGGGACAGAAAACAATCAGCCCCAGCATTTT
CASSLGTENNQPQHF